The 19 T cell receptor beta chains below all came from one sample that was sequenced in a study of blood T cell repertoires in COVID-19 (dated by TCRdb to about 2020). Library generation was performed with the immunoSEQ multiplex PCR assay. Here the immuneACCESS table is served through TCRdb, limited to in-frame sequences with V and J called. Missing clones are a known gap in these copies; in checked studies unresolved V genes cover under half, and the rest lacks a known reason. For this sample the table gives over 250,000 clones, of which around four fifths were detected only once. Roughly 10% of the sample belongs to the ten largest clones. Sequences were obtained from peripheral blood. These receptor sequences come from a woman between 50 and 59 years old who had recovered from COVID-19.

This chain connects TRBV18 to TRBJ2-5, with 8 bases lining up with TRBD1. The germline V gene has CDR1 KGHSH and CDR2 LQKENI. This CDR3 has 18 amino acids. V lost 6 bases and J lost 7; bases outside the gene matches: 22. As DNA, the CDR3 is TGTGCCAGCTCTCGCACCTCGACAGGGGTCACGGTGAGAGGGACCCAGTACTTC. It translates to CASSRTSTGVTVRGTQYF.

This clone has only a few counts. V is TRBV19 and J is TRBJ2-7; 12 bases are shared with TRBD1. Germline CDR1 is LNHDA and CDR2 is SQIVND (reference sequence). J gave up 2 bases and V 9 bases, and 8 bases lay outside the gene matches. CDR3 length: 15 residues. CDR3 in amino acids: CASPDRDRGPYEQYF. The CDR3 DNA reads as TGTGCCAGCCCCGACCGGGACAGGGGGCCCTACGAGCAGTACTTC.

A few counts support this clone. The chain couples TRBV19 to TRBJ1-3, with a tentative D call TRBD1 (5 bases). The CDR3 has 11 amino acids. CDR1 and CDR2 from the germline V gene are LNHDA and SQIVND (reference sequence). The V and J ends lost 5 bases and 9 bases respectively, with 8 bases between them. The DNA of the CDR3 is TGTGCCAGTAGTGCGGGACCCACCATATATTTT. It translates to CASSAGPTIYF.

This clone was recorded once. The chain joins TRBV27 to TRBJ2-6, with D uncertain. CDR1 and CDR2 (germline): MNHEY, SMNVEV (reference sequence). This CDR3 is 16 amino acids long. V lost 0 bases and J lost 0, with 6 bases in between. The DNA for the CDR3 is TGTGCCAGCAGTTTATCGATGAGCTCTGGGGCCAACGTCCTGACTTTC. Its protein is CASSLSMSSGANVLTF.

This clone has only one observation. The chain's CDR3 is CASSLSGEGKYF. In DNA form, the CDR3 reads TGTGCCAGCAGCTTATCCGGGGAGGGGAAGTACTTC. The chain links TRBV7-2 to TRBJ2-7; 7 nucleotides line up with TRBD2. CDR3 length: 12 residues. The J segment lost 11 bases and the V segment lost 2 bases, leaving 6 bases of the junction unmatched. The germline CDR1 and CDR2 sequences are SGHTA and FQGNSA. The whole variable domain, remainder taken from reference TRBV7-2 and TRBJ2-7, is GAGVSQSPSNKVTEKGKDVELRCDPISGHTALYWYRQSLGQGLEFLIYFQGNSAPDKSGLPSDRFSAERTGGSVSTLTIQRTQQEDSAVYLCASSLSGEGKYFGPGTRLTVT.

The V call is TRBV6-4, the J call TRBJ2-5; the match to TRBD1 covers 7 bases. Unmatched junction bases numbered 12, after V lost 6 bases and J lost 5 bases. From germline, CDR1 is MRHNA and CDR2 SNTAGT. The CDR3 has 15 residues. In DNA, the CDR3 is TGTGCCAGCAGCGACCCCGGGACAGATCCTGAGACCCAGTACTTC. Translation: CASSDPGTDPETQYF.

The rearrangement joins TRBV5-1 to TRBJ1-4; tentatively, D is TRBD1 (6 bases). V was clipped by 0 bases and J by 8 bases, with 14 bases between them. Germline V gives CDR1 SGHRS, CDR2 YFSETQ. The CDR3 length is 15 residues. The CDR3 reads CASSLATGRSEKLFF. For the CDR3, the DNA is TGCGCCAGCAGCTTGGCTACAGGGCGTTCCGAAAAACTGTTTTTT. Variable domain in full (rest from reference TRBV5-1 and TRBJ1-4): KAGVTQTPRYLIKTRGQQVTLSCSPISGHRSVSWYQQTPGQGLQFLFEYFSETQRNKGNFPGRFSGRQFSNSRSEMNVSTLELGDSALYLCASSLATGRSEKLFFGSGTQLSVL.

The chain uses TRBV20-1 and TRBJ2-3; a weak D match, TRBD1 (6 bases). The CDR3 is 14 residues long. The germline CDR1 and CDR2 sequences are DFQATT and SNEGSKA (reference sequence). V was clipped by 3 bases and J by 4 bases, with 14 bases between them. The CDR3 nucleotides read TGCAGTGCTAGTATTCCACAGGGCCCAGATACGCAGTATTTT. As protein: CSASIPQGPDTQYF.

The V call is TRBV7-9, the J call TRBJ2-7; TRBD2 aligns across 9 bases. The CDR3 extends over 13 amino acids. The trim removed 4 bases at V and 6 bases at J, leaving 4 bases unmatched. Germline CDR1 and CDR2: SEHNR and FQNEAQ (reference sequence). CDR3 nucleotides: TGTGCCAGCAGCTCCGGGACTAGCTCCGAGCAGTACTTC. Translation: CASSSGTSSEQYF. Looking up the rest from reference TRBV7-9 and TRBJ2-7 gives the full variable domain: DTGVSQNPRHKITKRGQNVTFRCDPISEHNRLYWYRQTLGQGPEFLTYFQNEAQLEKSRLLSDRFSAERPKGSFSTLEIQRTEQGDSAMYLCASSSGTSSEQYFGPGTRLTVT.

V gene TRBV9 combines with J gene TRBJ2-5, with D possibly TRBD2 on 5 matching bases. The V gene's germline CDR1 is SGDLS and CDR2 YYNGEE. The V gene lost 0 bases and the J gene lost 2 bases, with 14 bases spanning the gap. The CDR3 length is 16 residues. The chain's CDR3 is CASSVAGGSAQETQYF. The CDR3, as DNA: TGTGCCAGCAGCGTAGCCGGTGGTAGCGCACAAGAGACCCAGTACTTC.

This clone came up a few times. The CDR3 coding sequence is TGTGCCAGCAGTGCCCAAGGTCGGACTAGCTTCTACGAGCAGTACTTC. Its translation is CASSAQGRTSFYEQYF. V usage is TRBV2 and J usage is TRBJ2-7, with 8 nucleotides matching TRBD2. V lost 4 bases, J lost 3 bases, and 11 bases stayed unmatched. Germline V CDR1 and CDR2: SNHLY, FYNNEI. This CDR3 contains 16 residues.

This rearrangement joins TRBV5-6 to TRBJ2-7; a possible D gene is TRBD1 (5 bases). This CDR3 is 14 amino acids long. Germline V gene data show CDR1 as SGHDT and CDR2 as YYEEEE. Trimming cost V 1 base and J 0 bases, with 8 bases left between them. DNA for the CDR3: TGTGCCAGCAGCTTGCAGGGAAGCTCCTACGAGCAGTACTTC. Translated, it gives CASSLQGSSYEQYF.

This chain joins TRBV6-5 and TRBJ1-5, with D uncertain. Germline CDR1 MNHEY, CDR2 SVGAGI. The V end was cut by 2 bases, the J end by 2 bases, with 4 bases between. The CDR3 runs to 13 residues. The CDR3 DNA reads TGTGCCAGCAGTTACGTCGGCAATCAGCCCCAGCATTTT. Encoded protein: CASSYVGNQPQHF.

The genes are TRBV12-5 and TRBJ2-5; 15 positions agree with TRBD2. The CDR3 spans 17 residues. With 0 bases clipped from V and 2 bases from J, the junction kept 1 base outside the gene matches. CDR1 LGHNT and CDR2 FRNRAP come from the germline V gene. The chain's CDR3 is CASGLVGLAGGQETQYF. In DNA, the CDR3 is TGTGCTAGTGGTTTGGTGGGACTAGCGGGGGGACAAGAGACCCAGTACTTC.

This rearrangement joins TRBV28 to TRBJ2-7, with TRBD2 as a possible D gene (6 bases). The length of the CDR3 is 15 residues. V lost 6 bases, J lost 0 bases, and 15 bases lay in between. Germline V gene lookup returns CDR1 MDHEN and CDR2 SYDVKM. CDR3 sequence reads: CASRLPDGGSYEQYF. CDR3 sequence (DNA): TGTGCCAGCAGATTACCCGACGGGGGCTCCTACGAGCAGTACTTC.

The J gene is TRBJ1-4, the V gene TRBV6-2 or TRBV6-3; the match to TRBD1 covers 9 bases. This CDR3 is 17 amino acids long. Germline loops: CDR1 MNHEY, CDR2 SVGEGT. Losses at the gene ends were 5 bases for V and 0 bases for J; bases not matched to a gene: 7. This CDR3 is CASSTGDRVATNEKLFF. The CDR3 nucleotides are TGTGCCAGCAGTACCGGGGACAGGGTTGCAACTAATGAAAAACTGTTTTTT.

The rearrangement joins TRBV4-3 to TRBJ2-7; TRBD1 matches at 7 bases. This CDR3 contains 16 residues. The V and J ends lost 0 bases and 0 bases, in that order; junction bases with no gene match: 5. Germline CDR1 reads LGHNA; CDR2 reads YSLEER. CDR3 DNA sequence: TGCGCCAGCAGCCAAGAGGAGGACAGGCTCTCCTACGAGCAGTACTTC. Translating gives CASSQEEDRLSYEQYF.

The CDR3 reads CASSFGSIAGATGELFF. Here the CDR3 DNA reads TGTGCCAGCAGTTTCGGGTCGATAGCGGGAGCCACCGGGGAGCTGTTTTTT. The chain uses TRBV27 and TRBJ2-2, with 9 bases aligning to TRBD2. V lost 3 bases, J lost 4 bases, and 9 bases stayed unmatched. The CDR3 is made up of 17 amino acids. CDR1 and CDR2 (germline): MNHEY, SMNVEV (reference sequence).

The rearrangement uses TRBV7-3 and TRBJ2-1, with no clear D. The CDR3 runs to 12 residues. Germline V gene lookup returns CDR1 SGHTA and CDR2 FQGTGA. Trimming shortened V by 4 bases and J by 9 bases, and 10 bases separated the two germline ends. The CDR3 DNA follows: TGTGCCAGCAGCTCGTTTGCAGGTGAGCAGTTCTTC. As protein: CASSSFAGEQFF. The full variable domain, with the rest looked up from reference TRBV7-3 and TRBJ2-1, is GAGVSQTPSNKVTEKGKYVELRCDPISGHTALYWYRQSLGQGPEFLIYFQGTGAADDSGLPNDRFFAVRPEGSVSTLKIQRTERGDSAVYLCASSSFAGEQFFGPGTRLTVL.